The source of this T cell receptor beta chain is a study of beta chain features in type 1 diabetes. On this clone itself: Its antigen is not known. Other DNA sequences from this sample encode an identical CDR3 as well.

This CDR3 is built from 12 residues. The V gene's germline CDR1 is LNHDA and CDR2 SQIVND (reference sequence). Trimming removed 6 bases at V and 4 bases at J, with 4 bases between. Findings and caveats of the study: Fewer insertions but more deletions were seen at VDJ junctions in type 1 diabetes patients. Shorter TCRB CDR3s, moderately but significantly so, marked every one of the four CD4+ subsets in Type 1 diabetes patients.

What was sequenced were expressed TCRB transcripts, since all of the isolated RNA had been reverse transcribed. Using immunoSEQ multiplex PCR, the repertoire was profiled, and TCRdb retains in-frame clones only, with some absent. The sample includes about 650,000 clones, 9.5% to 15% of them seen just once. Sample: naive CD4+ T cells from blood. This TCR derives from a man aged 25-45 years with type 1 diabetes. The genes are TRBV19 and TRBJ2-6; no definite D call. The CDR3 DNA is TGTGCCAGTAGCCCCGGGGCCAACGTCCTGACTTTC. It is translated as CASSPGANVLTF.